The subject of this entry is one TCR beta chain. Its antigen remains unknown. These data come from a study of cytomegalovirus exposure and HLA in healthy donors. The PCR had 60 Vbeta and 13 Jbeta primers. This table comes from immunoSEQ multiplex PCR, and its TCRdb copy is limited to in-frame clones, with some not included. This sample has approximately 90,000 clones; approximately 77% occur once, and the top ten carry less than 4.5%. The V and J ends lost 0 bases and 4 bases respectively, with 12 bases between them. CDR3 length: 16 amino acids. The germline V gene encodes CDR1 ENHRY and CDR2 SYGVKD. Though nominally healthy at sampling, donors likely had unrecorded immune exposures. Study-level points and caveats: Equally common other TCR beta chains were less clonally expanded than HLA-associated ones, a later analysis found. A later analysis reported that several of the most significant clusters appeared to be linked to common viral pathogens, among them Epstein-Barr virus.

Source material: PBMCs. The chain links TRBV10-3 to TRBJ2-2; D is perhaps TRBD2 (5 bases). The TCR sequence derives from a man aged 30 to 39 in good health and CMV-seronegative. The CDR3, as DNA: TGTGCCATCAGTGAGTCTCCAGCGGAAACCACCGGGGAGCTGTTTTTT. It is translated as CAISESPAETTGELFF.